The 9 T cell receptor beta chains given below trace back to one sample, sequenced in a study of blood T cell repertoires in COVID-19. Repertoires were generated with immunoSEQ multiplex PCR, while TCRdb's copy carries only in-frame clones and drops some. The sample has 430,000 or so clones, 85% to 90% seen once. The material sequenced was peripheral blood. The receptors originated from a man younger than 35 with COVID-19, enrolled during active disease.

The CDR3 reads CASSWQQNTEAFF. CDR3 nucleotides: TGCGCCAGCAGTTGGCAACAGAACACTGAAGCTTTCTTT. This chain uses TRBV5-1 with TRBJ1-1; D ambiguous. From germline, CDR1 is SGHRS and CDR2 YFSETQ. The CDR3 has 13 residues. Trimming removed 5 bases at V and 1 base at J, with 9 bases between. The full variable domain, completed using reference TRBV5-1 and TRBJ1-1, is KAGVTQTPRYLIKTRGQQVTLSCSPISGHRSVSWYQQTPGQGLQFLFEYFSETQRNKGNFPGRFSGRQFSNSRSEMNVSTLELGDSALYLCASSWQQNTEAFFGQGTRLTVV.

The gene calls are TRBV6-6 and TRBJ2-7, with 11 bases aligning to TRBD2. CDR3 length: 16 amino acids. CDR1 MNHNY and CDR2 SVGAGI come from the germline V gene (reference sequence). V shed 5 bases and J 2 bases; nucleotides not matched to a gene: 8. CDR3 DNA: TGTGCCAGCAGTCCCCCCATGACTAGCGGGACCTACGAGCAGTACTTC. Translated: CASSPPMTSGTYEQYF.

The chain uses TRBV4-1 and TRBJ2-3; 9 bases line up with TRBD1. This CDR3 is built from 17 residues. V shed 0 bases and J 3 bases; nucleotides not matched to a gene: 7. Germline assignment: CDR1 MGHRA and CDR2 YSYEKL. The CDR3 sequence is CASSQEGGTGRTDTQYF. CDR3 bases: TGCGCCAGCAGCCAAGAAGGAGGGACAGGGAGGACAGATACGCAGTATTTT.

This sequence joins TRBV21-1 and TRBJ2-5; the table's D call, TRBD1, was not checked against the DNA. TRBV21-1 is termed a pseudogene. The CDR3 extends over 16 amino acids. This CDR3 is CASSKVTGTEQETQYF. DNA of the CDR3: TGTGCCAGCAGCAAAGTGACGGGGACAGAGCAAGAGACCCAGTACTTC.

The chain combines TRBV6-5 with TRBJ2-7, with D possibly matching TRBD1 (6 bases). Germline V gene data show CDR1 as MNHEY and CDR2 as SVGAGI. V lost 7 bases and J 4 bases, leaving 11 bases between the germline ends. This CDR3 has 12 residues. Written as DNA, the CDR3 is TGTGCCAGCACCTTAGGGGGATACGAGCAGTACTTC. Amino acid sequence: CASTLGGYEQYF.

J is TRBJ2-1 and V is TRBV7-7; 12 nucleotides agree with TRBD2. The trim removed 5 bases at V and 9 bases at J, leaving 8 bases unmatched. Germline CDR1 SSHAT, CDR2 FNYEAQ (reference sequence). The CDR3 covers 15 residues. This CDR3 reads CASSPLLAGGSEQFF. The CDR3 DNA follows: TGTGCCAGCAGCCCGCTCCTAGCGGGGGGGTCTGAGCAGTTCTTC. Supplemented by reference TRBV7-7 and TRBJ2-1, the full variable domain reads GAGVSQSPRYKVTKRGQDVTLRCDPISSHATLYWYQQALGQGPEFLTYFNYEAQPDKSGLPSDRFSAERPEGSISTLTIQRTEQRDSAMYRCASSPLLAGGSEQFFGPGTRLTVL.

The J gene is TRBJ2-3, the V gene TRBV2; 10 nucleotides align to TRBD2. CDR1 is SNHLY and CDR2 is FYNNEI in the germline V gene. The length of the CDR3 is 14 residues. With 7 bases clipped from V and 3 bases from J, the junction kept 4 bases outside the gene matches. The CDR3 bases are TGTGCCAGCACTGGGACTAGCGAGACAGATACGCAGTATTTT. Translating gives CASTGTSETDTQYF.

The rearrangement links TRBV29-1 to TRBJ1-5; D not certain. V lost 1 base and J lost 0, with 4 bases in between. The CDR3 contains 13 residues. Germline CDR1 and CDR2: SQVTM and ANQGSEA. CDR3 DNA sequence: TGCAGCGTTGAAGTTAATAGCAATCAGCCCCAGCATTTT. This gives the protein CSVEVNSNQPQHF.

This chain joins TRBV7-9 and TRBJ2-5; weak D call: TRBD1 (5 bases). V was clipped by 3 bases and J by 5 bases, with 13 bases between them. CDR3 length: 14 amino acids. The V gene's germline CDR1 is SEHNR and CDR2 FQNEAQ (reference sequence). CDR3 sequence reads: CASSFWTYPETQYF. The CDR3 DNA reads as TGTGCCAGCAGCTTTTGGACATATCCGGAGACCCAGTACTTC.